This TCR beta chain derives from a study of T cell repertoires and HLA-DP antigens. Each pre-culture CD4+ sample aimed for fewer than 250,000 T cell genomes at deep resolution. Sequenced by immunoSEQ multiplex PCR; TCRdb stores in-frame clones only, minus some. This table has around 90,000 clones, 86% appearing once. CDR3 length equals 11 residues. Germline loops: CDR1 SGHVS, CDR2 FQNEAQ. V was pared by 1 base and J by 9 bases, with 7 bases between. Regarding this clone: Its antigen is still unknown.

The rearrangement joins TRBV7-8 to TRBJ2-7; no definite D call. Material: CD4+ T cells from PBMCs. The clonotype was recovered from a man aged 50 or older in good health and CMV-seronegative. The CDR3 coding sequence is TGTGCCAGCAGCTTAGTCCGCCCGCAGTACTTC. This codes for CASSLVRPQYF.